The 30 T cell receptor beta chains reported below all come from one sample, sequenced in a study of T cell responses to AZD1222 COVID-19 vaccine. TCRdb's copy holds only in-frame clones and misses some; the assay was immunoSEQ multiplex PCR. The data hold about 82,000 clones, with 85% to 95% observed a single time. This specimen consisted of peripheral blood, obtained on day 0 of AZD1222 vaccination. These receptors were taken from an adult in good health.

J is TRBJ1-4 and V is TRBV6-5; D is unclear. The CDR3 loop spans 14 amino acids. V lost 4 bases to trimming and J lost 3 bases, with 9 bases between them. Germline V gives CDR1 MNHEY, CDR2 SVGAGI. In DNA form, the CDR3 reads TGTGCCAGCAGTTCTACCCGGTCTAATGAAAAACTGTTTTTT. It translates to CASSSTRSNEKLFF.

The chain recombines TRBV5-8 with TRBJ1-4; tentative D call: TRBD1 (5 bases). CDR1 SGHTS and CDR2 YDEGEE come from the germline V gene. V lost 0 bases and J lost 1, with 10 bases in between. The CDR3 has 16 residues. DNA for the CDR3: TGTGCCAGCAGCTTGGACGGGACCCGAACTAATGAAAAACTGTTTTTT. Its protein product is CASSLDGTRTNEKLFF. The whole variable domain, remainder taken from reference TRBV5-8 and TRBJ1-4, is EAGVTQSPTHLIKTRGQQATLRCSPISGHTSVYWYQQALGLGLQFLLWYDEGEERNRGNFPPRFSGRQFPNYSSELNVNALELEDSALYLCASSLDGTRTNEKLFFGSGTQLSVL.

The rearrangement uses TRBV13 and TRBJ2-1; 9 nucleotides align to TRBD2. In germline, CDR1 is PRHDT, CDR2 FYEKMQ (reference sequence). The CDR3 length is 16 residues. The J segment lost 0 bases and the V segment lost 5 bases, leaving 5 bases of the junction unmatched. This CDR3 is CASSRLAASSYNEQFF. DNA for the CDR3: TGTGCCAGCAGCAGACTAGCGGCTAGCTCCTACAATGAGCAGTTCTTC.

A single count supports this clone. CDR3 bases: TGTGCCAGTACTCCGCACCAGGGGGCGAGGTACAATGAGCAGTTCTTC. This sequence encodes CASTPHQGARYNEQFF. The V call is TRBV19, the J call TRBJ2-1; TRBD1 aligns across 8 bases. The CDR3 is made up of 16 amino acids. Germline-derived CDR1 and CDR2 are LNHDA and SQIVND (reference sequence). Trimming took 7 bases from V and 4 from J; bases not matched to a gene: 12.

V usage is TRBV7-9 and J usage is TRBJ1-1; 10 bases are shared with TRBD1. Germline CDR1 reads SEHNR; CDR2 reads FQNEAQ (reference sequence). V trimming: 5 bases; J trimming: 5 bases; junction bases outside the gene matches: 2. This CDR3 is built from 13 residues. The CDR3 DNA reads TGTGCCAGCAGCGAGGACAGGGGGACTGAAGCTTTCTTT. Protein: CASSEDRGTEAFF.

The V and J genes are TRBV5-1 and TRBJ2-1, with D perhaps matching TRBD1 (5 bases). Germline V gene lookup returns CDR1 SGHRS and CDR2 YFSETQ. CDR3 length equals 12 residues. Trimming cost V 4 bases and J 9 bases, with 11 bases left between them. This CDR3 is CASSKDTLEQFF. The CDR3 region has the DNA TGCGCCAGCAGCAAGGACACCCTTGAGCAGTTCTTC.

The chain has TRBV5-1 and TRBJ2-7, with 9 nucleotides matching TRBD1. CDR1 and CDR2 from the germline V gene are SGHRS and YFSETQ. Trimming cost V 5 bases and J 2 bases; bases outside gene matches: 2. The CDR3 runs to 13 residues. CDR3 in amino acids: CASSRDRAYEQYF. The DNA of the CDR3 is TGCGCCAGCAGTAGGGACAGGGCCTACGAGCAGTACTTC. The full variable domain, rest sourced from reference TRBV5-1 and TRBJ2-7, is KAGVTQTPRYLIKTRGQQVTLSCSPISGHRSVSWYQQTPGQGLQFLFEYFSETQRNKGNFPGRFSGRQFSNSRSEMNVSTLELGDSALYLCASSRDRAYEQYFGPGTRLTVT.

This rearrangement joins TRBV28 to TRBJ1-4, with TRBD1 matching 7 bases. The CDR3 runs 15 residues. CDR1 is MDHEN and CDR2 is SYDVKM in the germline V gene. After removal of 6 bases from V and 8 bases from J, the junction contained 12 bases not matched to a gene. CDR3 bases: TGTGCCAGCAGCCACAACAGGGGCGCTAGGGAAAAACTGTTTTTT. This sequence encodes CASSHNRGAREKLFF.

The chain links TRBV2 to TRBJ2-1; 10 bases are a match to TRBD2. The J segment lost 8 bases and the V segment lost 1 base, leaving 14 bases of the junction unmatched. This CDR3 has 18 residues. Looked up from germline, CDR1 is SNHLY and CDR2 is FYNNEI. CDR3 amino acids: CASSEGRVAGGSPDEQFF. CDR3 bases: TGTGCCAGCAGTGAAGGGAGAGTAGCGGGGGGCTCCCCGGATGAGCAGTTCTTC. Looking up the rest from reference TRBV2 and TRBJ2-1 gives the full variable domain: EPEVTQTPSHQVTQMGQEVILRCVPISNHLYFYWYRQILGQKVEFLVSFYNNEISEKSEIFDDQFSVERPDGSNFTLKIRSTKLEDSAMYFCASSEGRVAGGSPDEQFFGPGTRLTVL.

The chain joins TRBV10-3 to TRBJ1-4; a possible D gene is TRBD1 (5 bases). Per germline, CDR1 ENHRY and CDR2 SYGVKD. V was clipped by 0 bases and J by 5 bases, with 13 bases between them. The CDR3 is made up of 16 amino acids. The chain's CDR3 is CAISESDGGRNEKLFF. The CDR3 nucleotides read TGTGCCATCAGTGAGTCGGACGGGGGGAGAAATGAAAAACTGTTTTTT.

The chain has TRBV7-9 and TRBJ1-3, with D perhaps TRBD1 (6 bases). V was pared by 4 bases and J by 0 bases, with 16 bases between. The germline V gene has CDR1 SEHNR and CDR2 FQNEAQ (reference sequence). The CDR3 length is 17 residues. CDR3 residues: CASSSTGILYSGNTIYF. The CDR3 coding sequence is TGTGCCAGCAGCTCAACAGGGATCCTTTACTCTGGAAACACCATATATTTT.

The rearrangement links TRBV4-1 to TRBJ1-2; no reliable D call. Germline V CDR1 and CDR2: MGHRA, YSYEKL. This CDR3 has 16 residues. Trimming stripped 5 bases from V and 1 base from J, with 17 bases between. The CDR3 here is CASSLRWVGDNYGYTF. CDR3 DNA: TGCGCCAGCAGCTTGCGATGGGTAGGAGATAACTATGGCTACACCTTC.

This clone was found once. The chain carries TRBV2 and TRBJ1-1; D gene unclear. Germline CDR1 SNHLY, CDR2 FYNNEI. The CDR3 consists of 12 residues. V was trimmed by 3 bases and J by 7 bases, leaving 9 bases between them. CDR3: CASSDWTSEAFF. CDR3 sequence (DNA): TGTGCCAGCAGTGACTGGACTAGTGAAGCTTTCTTT.

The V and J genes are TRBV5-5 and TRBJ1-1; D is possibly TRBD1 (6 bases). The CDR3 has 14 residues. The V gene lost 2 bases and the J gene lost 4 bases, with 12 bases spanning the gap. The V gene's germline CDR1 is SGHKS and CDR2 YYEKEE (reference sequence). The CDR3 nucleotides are TGTGCCAGCAGCTTATGGGGGGCCGGCACTGAAGCTTTCTTT. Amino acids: CASSLWGAGTEAFF.

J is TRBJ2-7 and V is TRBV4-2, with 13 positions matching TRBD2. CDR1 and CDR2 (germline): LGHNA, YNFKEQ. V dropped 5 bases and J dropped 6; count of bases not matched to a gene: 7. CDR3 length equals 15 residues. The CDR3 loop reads CASSIPGTSGAEQYF. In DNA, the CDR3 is TGTGCCAGCAGCATCCCCGGGACTAGCGGGGCCGAGCAGTACTTC.

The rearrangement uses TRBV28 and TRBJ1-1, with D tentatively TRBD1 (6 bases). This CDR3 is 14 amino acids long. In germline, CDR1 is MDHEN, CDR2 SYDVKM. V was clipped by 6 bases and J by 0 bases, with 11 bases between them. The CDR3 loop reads CASRRDNMNTEAFF. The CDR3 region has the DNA TGTGCCAGCAGGAGGGACAACATGAACACTGAAGCTTTCTTT.

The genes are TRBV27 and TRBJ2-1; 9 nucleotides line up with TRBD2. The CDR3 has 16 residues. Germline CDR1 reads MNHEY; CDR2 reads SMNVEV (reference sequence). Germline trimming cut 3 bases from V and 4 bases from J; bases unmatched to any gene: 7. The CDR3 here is CASSFSSGELYNEQFF. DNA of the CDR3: TGTGCCAGCAGTTTCTCTAGCGGGGAATTATACAATGAGCAGTTCTTC.

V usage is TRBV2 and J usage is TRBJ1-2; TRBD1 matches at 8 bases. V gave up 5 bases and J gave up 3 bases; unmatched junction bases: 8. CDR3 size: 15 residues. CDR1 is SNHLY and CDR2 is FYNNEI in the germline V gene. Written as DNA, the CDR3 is TGTGCCAGCAGTCCCCGGACAGGGAAACACTATGGCTACACCTTC. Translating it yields CASSPRTGKHYGYTF.

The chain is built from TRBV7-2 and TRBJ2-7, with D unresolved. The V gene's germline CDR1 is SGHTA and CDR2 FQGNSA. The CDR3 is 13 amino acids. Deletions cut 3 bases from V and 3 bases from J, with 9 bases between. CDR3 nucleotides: TGTGCCAGCAGCTTGCGACACCTCTACGAGCAGTACTTC. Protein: CASSLRHLYEQYF.

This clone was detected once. The DNA of the CDR3 is TGCGCCAGCAGCGCAGGGACTAGCGGGGATACGCAGTATTTT. It yields the protein CASSAGTSGDTQYF. V is TRBV5-1 and J is TRBJ2-3; 12 bases map to TRBD2. Per germline, CDR1 SGHRS and CDR2 YFSETQ. V shed 4 bases, J shed 6 bases, and the junction held 3 bases outside the gene matches. This CDR3 contains 14 residues.

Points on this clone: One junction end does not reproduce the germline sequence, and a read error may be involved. CDR3 sequence (DNA): TGTGCTAGCAGCCCCGGGACCAGGGGGCACACCGGGGAGCTGTTTTTT. It specifies CASSPGTRGHTGELFF. J is TRBJ2-2 and V is TRBV7-7; the match to TRBD1 covers 8 bases. This CDR3 has 16 residues. Germline CDR1 and CDR2: SSHAT and FNYEAQ (reference sequence). The whole variable domain, filled in from reference TRBV7-7 and TRBJ2-2, reads GAGVSQSPRYKVTKRGQDVTLRCDPISSHATLYWYQQALGQGPEFLTYFNYEAQPDKSGLPSDRFSAERPEGSISTLTIQRTEQRDSAMYRCASSPGTRGHTGELFFGEGSRLTVL.

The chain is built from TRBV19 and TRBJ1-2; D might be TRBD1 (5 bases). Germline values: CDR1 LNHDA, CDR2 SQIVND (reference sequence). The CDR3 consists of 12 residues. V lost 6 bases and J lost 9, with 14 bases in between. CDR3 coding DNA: TGTGCCAGTAGCGACAGAATTCTAAGCTACACCTTC. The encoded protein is CASSDRILSYTF.

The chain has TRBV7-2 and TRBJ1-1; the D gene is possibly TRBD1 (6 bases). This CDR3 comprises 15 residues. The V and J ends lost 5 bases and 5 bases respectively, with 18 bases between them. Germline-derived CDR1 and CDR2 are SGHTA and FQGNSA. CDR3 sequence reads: CASSPPSGAWTEAFF. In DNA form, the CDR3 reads TGTGCCAGCAGCCCCCCTTCGGGGGCTTGGACTGAAGCTTTCTTT.

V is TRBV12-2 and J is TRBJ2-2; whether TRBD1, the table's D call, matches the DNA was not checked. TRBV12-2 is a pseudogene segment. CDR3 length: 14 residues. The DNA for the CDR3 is TGTGCAAGTCGCCAGACGAACAGCCTCGGGGAGCTGTTTTTT. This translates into CASRQTNSLGELFF.

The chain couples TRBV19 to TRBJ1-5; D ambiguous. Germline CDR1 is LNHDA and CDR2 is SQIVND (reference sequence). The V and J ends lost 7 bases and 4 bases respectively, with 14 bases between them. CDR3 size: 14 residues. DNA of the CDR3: TGTGCCAGTACCAAGACGGGAGGAAATCAGCCCCAGCATTTT. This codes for CASTKTGGNQPQHF. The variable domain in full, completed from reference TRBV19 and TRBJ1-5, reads DGGITQSPKYLFRKEGQNVTLSCEQNLNHDAMYWYRQDPGQGLRLIYYSQIVNDFQKGDIAEGYSVSREKKESFPLTVTSAQKNPTAFYLCASTKTGGNQPQHFGDGTRLSIL.

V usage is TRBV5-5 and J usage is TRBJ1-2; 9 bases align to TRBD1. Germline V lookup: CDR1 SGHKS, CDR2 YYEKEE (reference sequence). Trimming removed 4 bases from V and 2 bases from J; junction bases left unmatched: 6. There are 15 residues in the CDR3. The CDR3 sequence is CASSRGDRDNYGYTF. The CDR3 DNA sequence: TGTGCCAGCAGCCGGGGGGACAGGGACAACTATGGCTACACCTTC. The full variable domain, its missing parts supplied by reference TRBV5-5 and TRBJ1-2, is DAGVTQSPTHLIKTRGQQVTLRCSPISGHKSVSWYQQVLGQGPQFIFQYYEKEERGRGNFPDRFSARQFPNYSSELNVNALLLGDSALYLCASSRGDRDNYGYTFGSGTRLTVV.

The DNA of the CDR3 is TGTGCCAGCAGCCAACAACTAGCAGCCACAGATACGCAGTATTTT. Translating it yields CASSQQLAATDTQYF. This chain links TRBV14 with TRBJ2-3; D is perhaps TRBD2 (6 bases). The CDR3 is 15 residues long. Germline V lookup: CDR1 SGHDN, CDR2 FVKESK. Trimming left V 2 bases short and J 2 bases short, with 11 bases between.

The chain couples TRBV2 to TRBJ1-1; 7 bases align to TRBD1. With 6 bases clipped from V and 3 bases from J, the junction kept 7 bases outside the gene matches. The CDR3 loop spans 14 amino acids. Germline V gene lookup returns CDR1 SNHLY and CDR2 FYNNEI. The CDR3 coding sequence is TGTGCCAGCAGGGCGACAGGGACGCACACTGAAGCTTTCTTT. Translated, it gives CASRATGTHTEAFF. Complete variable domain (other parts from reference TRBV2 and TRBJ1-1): EPEVTQTPSHQVTQMGQEVILRCVPISNHLYFYWYRQILGQKVEFLVSFYNNEISEKSEIFDDQFSVERPDGSNFTLKIRSTKLEDSAMYFCASRATGTHTEAFFGQGTRLTVV.

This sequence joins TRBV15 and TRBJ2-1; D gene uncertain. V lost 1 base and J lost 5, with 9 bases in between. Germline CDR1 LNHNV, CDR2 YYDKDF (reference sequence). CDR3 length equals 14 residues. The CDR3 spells CATSRAVGNNEQFF. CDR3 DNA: TGTGCCACCAGCAGAGCGGTAGGGAACAATGAGCAGTTCTTC.

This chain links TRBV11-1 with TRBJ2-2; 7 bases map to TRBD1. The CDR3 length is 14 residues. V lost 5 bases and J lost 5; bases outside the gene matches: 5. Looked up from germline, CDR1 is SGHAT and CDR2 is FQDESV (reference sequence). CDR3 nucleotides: TGTGCCAGCAGCCTAGGACAGGTTACCGGGGAGCTGTTTTTT. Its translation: CASSLGQVTGELFF.